The 20 T cell receptor beta chains in this list originate from one sample, sequenced in a study of blood T cell repertoires in COVID-19. Using immunoSEQ multiplex PCR, the repertoire was profiled, and TCRdb retains in-frame clones only, with some absent. The sample shows approximately 100,000 clones, approximately 80% of them seen only once. Sequencing used peripheral blood. These receptors were obtained from a man older than 75 with COVID-19, enrolled during active disease.

The CDR3 DNA reads TGTGCCAGCACCCATCATAAGCTGGACAGGCCCTACGAGCAGTACTTC. Its translation is CASTHHKLDRPYEQYF. V is TRBV28 and J is TRBJ2-7; 7 bases map to TRBD1. V shed 7 bases and J 2 bases; nucleotides not matched to a gene: 14. CDR1 and CDR2 from the germline V gene are MDHEN and SYDVKM. There are 16 residues in the CDR3.

The chain uses TRBV29-1 and TRBJ2-2, with 7 bases fitting TRBD1. There are 14 residues in the CDR3. The ends lost 4 bases at V and 4 bases at J; junction bases unmatched: 6. The germline gives CDR1 SQVTM, CDR2 ANQGSEA. In DNA, the CDR3 is TGCAGCGTTGTCCCACAGGGGAGCACCGGGGAGCTGTTTTTT. Protein product: CSVVPQGSTGELFF.

The chain is built from TRBV4-2 and TRBJ2-2; 9 bases agree with TRBD1. The CDR3 has 17 residues. Trimming cost V 2 bases and J 0 bases; bases outside gene matches: 4. Per the germline V gene, CDR1 is LGHNA and CDR2 is YNFKEQ. The chain's CDR3 is CASSQLGQGTNTGELFF. The CDR3 bases are TGTGCCAGCAGCCAACTAGGACAGGGGACGAACACCGGGGAGCTGTTTTTT.

The chain links TRBV15 to TRBJ2-2; D unresolved. V was trimmed by 1 base and J by 5 bases, leaving 2 bases between them. Germline lookup yields CDR1 LNHNV and CDR2 YYDKDF (reference sequence). The CDR3 covers 12 residues. The DNA for the CDR3 is TGTGCCACCAGCAGAGTAACCGGGGAGCTGTTTTTT. Encoded protein: CATSRVTGELFF.

This clone was recorded at least ten times. The chain combines TRBV6-5 with TRBJ2-7; 7 bases line up with TRBD1. The CDR3 totals 13 residues. Germline V gene sequence: CDR1 MNHEY, CDR2 SVGAGI. The V gene end was trimmed by 6 bases and the J gene end by 2 bases; junction bases not matched to a gene: 4. The CDR3 coding sequence is TGTGCCAGCAGCCAGGGGGATCCCTACGAGCAGTACTTC. Protein sequence: CASSQGDPYEQYF.

This clone has more than one count but fewer than ten. The chain employs TRBV27 and TRBJ1-4; 10 nucleotides agree with TRBD1. The germline V gene encodes CDR1 MNHEY and CDR2 SMNVEV (reference sequence). Trimming cost V 6 bases and J 7 bases; bases outside gene matches: 8. The CDR3 spans 15 residues. CDR3 sequence: CASSHSDRGPEKLFF. The CDR3 DNA sequence: TGTGCCAGCAGCCACTCTGACAGGGGGCCTGAAAAACTGTTTTTT.

Points on this clone: Additional DNA sequences in this sample encode the identical CDR3. The J gene is TRBJ2-7, the V gene TRBV3-1 (or the pseudogene TRBV3-2); D may be TRBD2 (5 bases). Per the germline V gene, CDR1 is LGHDT and CDR2 is YNNKEL (reference sequence). Between the trimmed V and J ends, which lost 3 bases and 7 bases, there was a span of 19 bases. This CDR3 has 15 residues. CDR3 residues: CASSQAPRSPGEQYF. The CDR3 DNA sequence: TGTGCCAGCAGCCAGGCCCCCAGGTCCCCGGGGGAGCAGTACTTC.

In its sample, this clone was seen many times. The chain combines TRBV6-5 with TRBJ1-1, with a tentative D call TRBD1 (6 bases). Trimming pared 3 bases from V and 5 bases from J, leaving 16 bases between. The CDR3 is made up of 15 amino acids. The germline V gene has CDR1 MNHEY and CDR2 SVGAGI. The DNA of the CDR3 is TGTGCCAGCAGTTATTCGGGGACATTGGGGACTGAAGCTTTCTTT. It specifies CASSYSGTLGTEAFF.

J is TRBJ1-4 and V is TRBV6-6; 9 bases line up with TRBD1. Germline V gene data show CDR1 as MNHNY and CDR2 as SVGAGI (reference sequence). The CDR3 is made up of 16 amino acids. Trimming cost V 6 bases and J 0 bases; bases outside gene matches: 5. CDR3 coding DNA: TGTGCCAGCAGGACGACAGGGGGTTCAACTAATGAAAAACTGTTTTTT. It codes for CASRTTGGSTNEKLFF.

V and J are TRBV5-5 and TRBJ2-1; 9 bases are a match to TRBD1. CDR1 and CDR2 from the germline V gene are SGHKS and YYEKEE (reference sequence). V dropped 4 bases and J dropped 12; count of bases not matched to a gene: 5. The CDR3 covers 12 residues. The CDR3 reads CASSQGQGLQFF. Here the CDR3 DNA reads TGTGCCAGCAGCCAGGGACAGGGTCTGCAGTTCTTC.

CDR3 nucleotide sequence: TGTGCCAGCAGTTTATTACAGGGGGCAAGCAATCAGCCCCAGCATTTT. It yields the protein CASSLLQGASNQPQHF. The chain combines TRBV28 with TRBJ1-5; 9 nucleotides line up with TRBD1. The CDR3 runs 16 residues. CDR1 is MDHEN, CDR2 SYDVKM, per germline. J was trimmed by 1 base and V by 1 base; bases with no gene match: 2.

In its sample, this clone was seen a few times. The chain is built from TRBV9 and TRBJ2-2; TRBD1 aligns across 8 bases. The CDR3 consists of 16 residues. V lost 4 bases to trimming and J lost 5 bases; unmatched junction nucleotides: 10. Per the germline V gene, CDR1 is SGDLS and CDR2 is YYNGEE. CDR3 bases: TGTGCCAGCAGCAATCGGACAGGGATGAGAACCGGGGAGCTGTTTTTT. Translating gives CASSNRTGMRTGELFF.

This sequence joins TRBV28 and TRBJ2-1, with a possible D match to TRBD1 (5 bases). Per germline, CDR1 MDHEN and CDR2 SYDVKM. The V and J ends lost 1 base and 0 bases respectively, with 13 bases between them. The CDR3 totals 17 residues. The CDR3 region is CASSLYPSDSSYNEQFF. For the CDR3, the DNA is TGTGCCAGCAGTTTATACCCCTCCGACAGCTCCTACAATGAGCAGTTCTTC.

This chain uses TRBV5-1 with TRBJ2-2; TRBD2 matches 15 bases. J lost 4 bases, V lost 3 bases, and 7 bases had no gene match. The germline V gene has CDR1 SGHRS and CDR2 YFSETQ. The CDR3 spans 18 residues. Here the CDR3 DNA reads TGCGCCAGCAGCTCCGGACTAGCGGGAGGGCCGCGCACCGGGGAGCTGTTTTTT. Residues: CASSSGLAGGPRTGELFF.

This chain uses TRBV6-5 with TRBJ2-1; tentative D call: TRBD1 (6 bases). CDR1 and CDR2 from the germline V gene are MNHEY and SVGAGI. CDR3 size: 16 residues. With 4 bases removed from V and 4 bases from J, the gap between germline ends came to 17 bases. The CDR3 spells CASSSIGQSSYNEQFF. The DNA of the CDR3 is TGTGCCAGCAGTTCGATTGGACAGAGCTCTTACAATGAGCAGTTCTTC.

V and J are TRBV5-4 and TRBJ2-3; tentatively, D is TRBD1 (5 bases). The CDR3 is made up of 13 amino acids. V was cut by 5 bases and J by 4 bases, with 11 bases left in between. Germline V gene sequence: CDR1 SGHNT, CDR2 YYREEE (reference sequence). CDR3 sequence reads: CASRAGSADTQYF. The DNA of the CDR3 is TGTGCCAGCAGGGCAGGGTCAGCAGATACGCAGTATTTT. Supplemented by reference TRBV5-4 and TRBJ2-3, the full variable domain reads ETGVTQSPTHLIKTRGQQVTLRCSSQSGHNTVSWYQQALGQGPQFIFQYYREEENGRGNFPPRFSGLQFPNYSSELNVNALELDDSALYLCASRAGSADTQYFGPGTRLTVL.

The chain links TRBV18 to TRBJ2-7; 11 bases line up with TRBD1. Germline V gene data show CDR1 as KGHSH and CDR2 as LQKENI. V lost 2 bases, J lost 6 bases, and 3 bases stayed unmatched. This CDR3 contains 14 residues. The CDR3 protein is CASSPTGTGGEQYF. DNA for the CDR3: TGTGCCAGCTCACCAACCGGGACAGGGGGCGAGCAGTACTTC.

The V call is TRBV21-1, the J call TRBJ2-7; the DNA was not used to check the table's D call, TRBD2. TRBV21-1 is an annotated pseudogene. This CDR3 is 12 amino acids long. The CDR3 bases are TGTGCCACCGGGTCCCCGAGCGACGAGCAGTACTTC. Its protein product is CATGSPSDEQYF.

The V and J genes are TRBV6-5 and TRBJ1-2, with a tentative D call TRBD1 (5 bases). Germline assignment: CDR1 MNHEY and CDR2 SVGAGI. V was shortened by 6 bases and J by 3 bases, with 14 bases between the two germline ends. The CDR3 has 14 amino acids. The CDR3 spells CASRTATPHYGYTF. CDR3 nucleotides: TGTGCCAGCAGGACAGCTACCCCACACTATGGCTACACCTTC.

CDR3 amino acids: CASSPYSSYNSPLHF. CDR3 DNA sequence: TGTGCCAGCAGCCCGTATAGCTCCTATAATTCACCCCTCCACTTT. The V call is TRBV5-8, the J call TRBJ1-6; D gene uncertain. Trimming took 4 bases from V and 0 from J, leaving 8 bases between them. Germline V lookup: CDR1 SGHTS, CDR2 YDEGEE. The CDR3 has 15 residues. Full variable domain (rest looked up from reference TRBV5-8 and TRBJ1-6): EAGVTQSPTHLIKTRGQQATLRCSPISGHTSVYWYQQALGLGLQFLLWYDEGEERNRGNFPPRFSGRQFPNYSSELNVNALELEDSALYLCASSPYSSYNSPLHFGNGTRLTVT.